This T cell receptor beta chain stems from a study of CD8 T cells in Susac syndrome. The T cells that were sequenced for TCR beta were CD8+ and CD4+ cells from blood. It was healthy donors who served as the controls, matched for age and sex. TEMRA cells were FACS-enriched, while CD8+ and CD4+ T cells were negatively isolated. This CDR3 comprises 17 residues. Losses at the gene ends were 6 bases for V and 3 bases for J; bases not matched to a gene: 16. Germline V gene data show CDR1 as SGHTA and CDR2 as FQGNSA. With random hexamers, 0.5 to 1 ug RNA was reverse transcribed. The method of amplification for TCR beta CDR3 was immunoSEQ multiplex PCR, covering 54 Vbeta and 13 Jbeta. Via MiXCR, TCRdb re-called the immunoSEQ multiplex PCR reads, giving one row per CDR3 protein. The table has 160,000 or so distinct CDR3 sequences, 80% to 95% seen once; the top ten hold around 0.13%.

The chain recombines TRBV7-2 with TRBJ1-2; 7 nucleotides agree with TRBD1. The receptor was isolated from a human donor in good health. The specimen was CD4+ T cells from PBMCs. Here the CDR3 reads CASSFRPPGTADYGYTF. The DNA for the CDR3 is TGTGCCAGCAGTTTCCGTCCCCCGGGGACAGCTGACTATGGCTACACCTTC.